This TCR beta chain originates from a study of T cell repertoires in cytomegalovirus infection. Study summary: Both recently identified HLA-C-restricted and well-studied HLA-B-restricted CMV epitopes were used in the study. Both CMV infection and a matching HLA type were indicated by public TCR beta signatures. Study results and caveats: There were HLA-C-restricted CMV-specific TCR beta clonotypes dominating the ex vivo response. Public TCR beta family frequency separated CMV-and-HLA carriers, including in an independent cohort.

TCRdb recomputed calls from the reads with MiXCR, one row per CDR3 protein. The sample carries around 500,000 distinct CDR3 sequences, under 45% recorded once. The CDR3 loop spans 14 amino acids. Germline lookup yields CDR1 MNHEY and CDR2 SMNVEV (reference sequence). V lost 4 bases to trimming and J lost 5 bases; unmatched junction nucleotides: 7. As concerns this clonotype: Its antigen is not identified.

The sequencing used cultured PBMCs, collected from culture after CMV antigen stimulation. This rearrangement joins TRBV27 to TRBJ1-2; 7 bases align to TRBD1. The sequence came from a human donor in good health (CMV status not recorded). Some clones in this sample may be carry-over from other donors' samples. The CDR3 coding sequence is TGTGCCAGCAGTTCCCTACGACAGGGTTATGGCTACACCTTC. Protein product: CASSSLRQGYGYTF.